One T cell receptor beta chain is described in this entry. This clone occurred once. No antigen is known for it. Base qualities are not recorded, but no much larger clone differs from it by a single base. The CDR3 has 13 amino acids, counting the end cysteine and phenylalanine. This entry keeps only the CDR3 DNA: 39 bases, framed from base 1. Taken from the germline V gene, the CDR1 and CDR2 loops are SGHAT and FQNNGV. The V and J ends are trimmed by 5 bases and 1 base, leaving 8 bases between them. The data were taken from a study of blood T cell repertoires in COVID-19 (dated by TCRdb to 2020 to 2021). Some background on the complete study: The collaborator samples originated in the United States, Italy and Spain and spanned the acute and convalescent phases of COVID-19. The prospective study material was composed of cDNA or gDNA derived from T cells, B-cell-depleted T cells, or PBMCs. Deeply sampled blood TCRbeta repertoires from subjects exposed to, actively infected with, or recovered from COVID-19 were included in the dataset. The repertoires were released in a freely available public database intended as a resource for research on the immune response to SARS-CoV-2. Samples came from the ongoing ImmuneRACE study (first 160 participants) plus 1,254 subjects from 6 global collaborators. Nearly every sample came with metadata listing a de-identified subject ID, COVID-19 status, age in years and sex. Where available, HLA class I and class II types were obtained from metadata supplied by the sample provider rather than from assay-based typing. The paper's findings and limits, for the study overall: The amount of clinical and demographic metadata varied by source and participant and was provided uncurated.

Whole blood was collected in K2EDTA tubes by collaborating institutions according to the institutions' own protocols. Collaborator samples were shipped for TCRbeta analysis as frozen whole blood, isolated PBMCs, or DNA extracted from either sample type. TCRbeta CDR3 regions were amplified from genomic DNA using the immunoSEQ Assay, a bias-controlled multiplex PCR. For the original study's pipeline: Nucleated cell counts per sample were estimated from amplification of reference gene primers within the assay. To quantify the absolute abundance of each unique TCRbeta CDR3 rearrangement, sequence reads were collapsed and filtered. For each sample, productive Simpson clonality was calculated as the square root of Simpson's diversity index across productive rearrangements. The table was pulled from immuneACCESS by TCRdb, which kept in-frame rearrangements only. Such tables lose some clones; where checked, under half of the loss comes from unresolved V genes, and the rest has no known cause. That table supplies the V and J calls and clone size; D and trimming were determined from the DNA. The sample records fewer than 250,000 clones, approximately 80% of which are singletons. Together, the top ten hold 15% to 20% of the sample.

Sample: peripheral blood. This receptor was identified in a human donor in a cohort sampled during active COVID-19. The chain employs TRBV11-2 and TRBJ1-1; the D gene remains uncertain. The CDR3 here reads CASSENPNTEAFF. The nucleotide sequence reads TGTGCCAGCAGCGAGAACCCGAACACTGAAGCTTTCTTT.